The sequence of this TCR beta chain was determined in a study of TIL therapy for anti-PD-1-resistant metastatic lung cancer. The time point here: pre-treatment sample, taken before nivolumab and TIL therapy. Stage 4 NSCLC adults joined between late 2017 and January 2020. This CDR3 is built from 18 residues. V was clipped by 3 bases and J by 8 bases; unmatched bases: 12. Germline V lookup: CDR1 SEHNR, CDR2 FQNEAQ (reference sequence). The libraries were made with immunoSEQ v3. Each library reached 2.1 million or so read pairs, or about 4.5-6.5 million at deep level. TCRdb keeps only in-frame clones here, not all; method: immunoSEQ multiplex PCR. The repertoire holds more than 55,000 clones, around four fifths seen once, with less than 3.5% in the top ten.

This chain uses TRBV7-9 with TRBJ2-1, with TRBD2 matching 14 bases. The sequence was obtained from a person aged 25-85 years with non-small cell lung cancer. Material: blood, obtained at baseline. In DNA, the CDR3 is TGTGCCAGCAGCTTTGCCCCGACCGGGACTAGCGGGAGTCATGAGCAGTTCTTC. It translates to CASSFAPTGTSGSHEQFF.